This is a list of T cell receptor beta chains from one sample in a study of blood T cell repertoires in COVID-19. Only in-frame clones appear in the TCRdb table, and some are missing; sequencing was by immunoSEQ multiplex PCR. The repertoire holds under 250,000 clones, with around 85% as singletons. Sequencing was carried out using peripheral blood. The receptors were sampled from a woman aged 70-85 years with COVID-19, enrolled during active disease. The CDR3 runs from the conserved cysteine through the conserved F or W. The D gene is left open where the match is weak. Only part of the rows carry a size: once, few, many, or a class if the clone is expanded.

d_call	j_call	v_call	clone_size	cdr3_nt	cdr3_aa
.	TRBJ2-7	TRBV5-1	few	TGCGCCAGCAGCTTGGGGGTGGGTAGCGGAGGGGCACCCTACGAGCAGTACTTC	CASSLGVGSGGAPYEQYF
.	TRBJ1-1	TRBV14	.	TGTGCCAGCAGTCTACAACGGGGGGGCACTGAAGCTTTCTTT	CASSLQRGGTEAFF
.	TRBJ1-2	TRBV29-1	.	TGCAGCGTTGGGACAGTGAGCTATGGCTACACCTTC	CSVGTVSYGYTF
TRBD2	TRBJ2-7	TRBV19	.	TGTGCCAGTACCCCATCCCCCGCGGGAGGGTCCGAGCAGTACTTC	CASTPSPAGGSEQYF
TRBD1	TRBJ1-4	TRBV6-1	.	TGTGCCAGCAGTGAAGCTGGGACAGCTAATGAAAAACTGTTTTTT	CASSEAGTANEKLFF
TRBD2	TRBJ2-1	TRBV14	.	TGTGCCAGCAGCCCGACTAGCGGGGGGTACTACAATGAGCAGTTCTTC	CASSPTSGGYYNEQFF
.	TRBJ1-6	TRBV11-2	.	TGTGCCAGCAGGCCTACACCGGGAGATAATTCACCCCTCCACTTT	CASRPTPGDNSPLHF
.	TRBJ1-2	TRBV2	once	TGTGCCAGCAGTGCCTTCTATGGCTACACCTTC	CASSAFYGYTF
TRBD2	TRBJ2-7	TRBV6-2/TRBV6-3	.	TGTGCCAGCAGTTACCCTACGGTAAGGGTAGCGGGGTACTACGAGCAGTACTTC	CASSYPTVRVAGYYEQYF
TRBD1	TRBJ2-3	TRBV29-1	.	TGCAGCGTGGACAGACAGGGGGGCACAGATACGCAGTATTTT	CSVDRQGGTDTQYF
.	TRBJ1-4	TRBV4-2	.	TGTGCCAGCAGCCAGGGGGCTAGGACTAATGAAAAACTGTTTTTT	CASSQGARTNEKLFF